The clone carrying this T cell receptor beta chain appeared a few times. Its antigen is as yet unknown. Germline loops: CDR1 SGHNT, CDR2 YENEEA. With 5 bases removed from V and 7 bases from J, the gap between germline ends came to 11 bases. This CDR3 spans 12 amino acids. TCRdb redid the calling of the 5' RACE reads with MiXCR, one entry per CDR3 protein. The sample records 300,000 to 400,000 distinct CDR3 sequences, roughly 9% being singletons. The sample is drawn from a study of identical twins. Study-level points and caveats: Models came in too low on out-of-frame TCR alpha sharing in monozygotic twins. Invariant cells of the MAIT and iNKT types might have partly distorted the zero-insertion analyses.

Healthy Caucasians, and only they, were the donors. The specimen sequenced was naive T cells sorted from blood. This sequence originates from a woman aged 45-60 years in good health. V gene TRBV11-3 combines with J gene TRBJ2-5; tentative D call: TRBD2 (6 bases). The CDR3 reads CASSQTRGTQYF. The CDR3 DNA is TGTGCCAGCAGCCAGACTAGAGGGACCCAGTACTTC.